A selection of T cell receptor beta chains follows, all from one sample in a study of cytomegalovirus exposure and HLA in healthy donors. Profiled with immunoSEQ multiplex PCR; TCRdb holds only in-frame clones, not every one. The profile shows 90,000 to 140,000 clones, 65% to 85% of them singletons. The sequenced material came from PBMCs. These receptors were collected from a man aged 18-30 years in good health and CMV-seronegative. Both conserved end residues are part of each CDR3. Rows give clone size only sometimes, using once, few, many, or a class for an expanded clone.

clone_size j_call v_call cdr3_aa
NA TRBJ2-5 TRBV9 CASSVGSGRAGETQYF
NA TRBJ2-5 TRBV7-2 CASSPQSGSRETQYF
NA TRBJ2-7 TRBV5-1 CASSLAPVSSYEQYF
NA TRBJ2-1 TRBV4-1 CASSPTSGIEQFF
NA TRBJ2-2 TRBV28 CASSLLGVGTGELFF
once TRBJ2-4 TRBV6-6 CASSPGVAKNIQYF
NA TRBJ2-2 TRBV27 CASSLSGPGGSTGELFF
NA TRBJ2-7 TRBV5-1 CASSLSGRAYEQYF
NA TRBJ2-1 TRBV7-9 CASTRVYQYNEQFF
NA TRBJ1-2 TRBV7-3 CASSLSGPGGYTF
once TRBJ1-2 TRBV30 CAWSGTGVDGYTF
few TRBJ2-1 TRBV9 CASSPRGRPVEQFF
NA TRBJ1-6 TRBV19 CASSRTVDNSPLHF
once TRBJ2-2 TRBV5-6 CASNLGQANTGELFF
NA TRBJ1-2 TRBV6-5 CASSYSSGINYGYTF
NA TRBJ1-5 TRBV10-1 CASSAFRELLNYSNQPQHF
NA TRBJ2-7 TRBV6-1 CASSARQKTLSYEQYF
NA TRBJ2-1 TRBV28 CASSPRLAGVSSYNEQFF
NA TRBJ2-3 TRBV7-2 CASIRSGRPDTQYF
NA TRBJ2-1 TRBV10-3 CAISESLAGGRNEQFF
once TRBJ2-1 TRBV7-2 CASSPGGLAGGREQFF
NA TRBJ2-6 TRBV7-8 CASSLVRRLSGANVLTF
few TRBJ2-7 TRBV5-6 CASSLATGRVYEQYF
NA TRBJ1-1 TRBV6-1 CASREDRGITEAFF
NA TRBJ2-1 TRBV28 CASSSRTSGTLSSYNEQFF
NA TRBJ1-2 TRBV7-9 CASSSGGGGYTF
few TRBJ1-1 TRBV6-1 CASSESRDTEAFF
NA TRBJ2-5 TRBV7-2 CASSLLSGTGEGTQYF
NA TRBJ2-5 TRBV19 CASSPRTGSETQYF
NA TRBJ1-1 TRBV5-6 CASSIGQLEAFF
NA NA TRBV6-1 CASRTSGRGTPEQYF
NA TRBJ2-2 TRBV14 CASSQRQGTGELFF
NA TRBJ2-5 TRBV10-3 CAISDTSPETQYF
NA TRBJ2-1 TRBV5-1 CASYIDTVGQGVSYNEQFF
NA TRBJ1-2 TRBV4-3 CASSQETANYGYTF
NA TRBJ2-1 TRBV28 CASLRQGADEQFF
NA TRBJ2-2 TRBV7-3 CASSSSGQTAGELFF
NA TRBJ2-1 TRBV7-9 CASSPGTGGRDEQFF
few TRBJ1-4 TRBV5-1 CASSPAGKRLFF
NA TRBJ2-2 TRBV6-4 CASSDNSAGPGGELFF
NA TRBJ1-3 TRBV5-8 CASSLVQGASGNTIYF
NA TRBJ1-2 TRBV12-5 CASGLLTNLQGSANYGYTF
few TRBJ1-1 TRBV10-2 CASRGLLNTEAFF
NA TRBJ2-7 TRBV29-1 CSVETGQGRSYEQYF
NA TRBJ2-3 TRBV5-4 CASSLAPSTDTQYF
few TRBJ2-1 TRBV2 CASRRTSGSDEQFF
NA TRBJ1-1 TRBV6-6 CASSYAGGLIAFF